This T cell receptor (beta chain) originates from a study of Ad26.COV2.S vaccination and SARS-CoV-2 variants. Study information: In the study, Ad26.COV2.S was injected intramuscularly once, or twice 56 days apart.

Some clones are missing from TCRdb's copy, which holds only in-frame ones; the method was immunoSEQ multiplex PCR. Of around 250,000 clones in the sample, around nine tenths were seen once. With respect to this clone: Its target is unknown.

This CDR3 contains 17 residues. Germline V gene lookup returns CDR1 SGDLS and CDR2 YYNGEE. Deletions cut 3 bases from V and 3 bases from J, with 18 bases between. Treatment defined: some 20 received Ad26.COV2.S at low or high dose, single or two shots; 5 received placebo; per-sample allocation not given. Collection of samples fell on day 63 after the first vaccine or placebo injection. Study-wide findings and caveats: The TCR breadth and depth analyses may have understated or missed part of the total T cell responses.

The TCR was taken from a person between 18 and 65 years old who received the Ad26.COV2.S COVID-19 vaccine or a placebo. The input for sequencing was peripheral blood, taken in a trial of Ad26.COV2.S vaccine versus placebo. The chain uses TRBV9 and TRBJ1-4; TRBD1 is a possible D gene (5 bases). Here the CDR3 reads CASSANPRDPANEKLFF. For the CDR3, the DNA is TGTGCCAGCAGCGCCAACCCACGGGACCCCGCTAATGAAAAACTGTTTTTT.